The subject of this entry is one T cell receptor (beta chain). Responders (roughly 200,000, CFSE-labeled) were co-plated with roughly 200,000 irradiated, violet-dye-labeled stimulators. The data were obtained in a study of graft-versus-host responses after intestinal transplantation. Study-level information: Uniformly, recipients were administered anti-thymocyte globulin induction with subsequent tacrolimus and steroids for approximately three years.

Regarding the study as a whole: Investigators detected GvH clones in recipient marrow, with some emerging earlier in ileum or blood.

The data were produced by immunoSEQ multiplex PCR, yet TCRdb's version contains in-frame clones alone and is incomplete. The table records 20,000 to 25,000 clones, 44% of them present only once. Germline V lookup: CDR1 SEHNR, CDR2 FQNEAQ (reference sequence). The CDR3 contains 13 residues. V was pared by 3 bases and J by 7 bases, with 5 bases of the junction left unmatched. The chain joins TRBV7-9 to TRBJ1-2; 7 bases line up with TRBD1. Sequencing was performed on alloreactive CD8+ T cells from a mixed lymphocyte reaction culture, taken before transplantation. This sample's subset: CFSE-low proliferating T cells sorted from roughly six-day pre-transplant mixed lymphocyte reaction (GvH or HvG direction). The TCR comes from a human patient who was an organ donor for intestinal transplantation. In DNA form, the CDR3 reads TGTGCCAGCAGCTTTAAGGGGGCTAGTGGCTACACCTTC. Encoded protein: CASSFKGASGYTF.